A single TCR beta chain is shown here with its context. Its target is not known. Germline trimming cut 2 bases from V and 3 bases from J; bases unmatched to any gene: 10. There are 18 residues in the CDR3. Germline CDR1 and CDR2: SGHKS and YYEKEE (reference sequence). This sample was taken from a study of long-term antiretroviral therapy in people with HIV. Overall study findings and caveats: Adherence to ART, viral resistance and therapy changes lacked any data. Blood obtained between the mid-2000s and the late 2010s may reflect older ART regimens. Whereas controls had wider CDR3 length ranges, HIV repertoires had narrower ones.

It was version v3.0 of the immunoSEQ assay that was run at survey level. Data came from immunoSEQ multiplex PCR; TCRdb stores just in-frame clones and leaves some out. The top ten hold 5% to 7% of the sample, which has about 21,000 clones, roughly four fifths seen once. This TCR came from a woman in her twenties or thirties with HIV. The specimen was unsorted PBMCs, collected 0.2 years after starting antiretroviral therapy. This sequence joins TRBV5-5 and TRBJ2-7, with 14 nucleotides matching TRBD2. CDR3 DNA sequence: TGTGCCAGCAGCTTCTTTAAAGGACTAGCGGGGGGCCACTACGAGCAGTACGTC. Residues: CASSFFKGLAGGHYEQYV.